This T cell receptor beta chain was captured in a study of blood T cells in healthy people across ages (dated by TCRdb to the mid-2010s). Broadly, across the study: In model experiments, template switching captured about one uniquely barcoded TCR beta cDNA molecule for every two T cells. Age-related changes in TCR beta repertoire diversity were measured in the study by deep sequencing normalized with unique cDNA molecular identifiers. Donors were grouped into four age groups: young (average about 15 years), middle-aged (approximately 41), aged (about 59) and long-lived (around 80). To avoid experimental bias, donors of different ages were distributed randomly across sequencing lanes. Two additional independent replicas of 1 million unique cDNA reads from the same blood draw were analyzed for two donors (one aged 18 to 30 and one aged 80 or older). What the study reported, not specific to this receptor: Because donor CMV infection status was unknown, age-related changes in expanded clonotypes were potentially confounded. A strong correlation was found between observed TCR beta diversity and the percentage of naive T cells measured by flow cytometry. As age increased, observed TCR beta diversity per million T cells dropped in a roughly linear way, and a significant reduction was already evident by age 40. Estimates of total diversity based on one million sequenced T cells were considered lower bounds and underestimates. The long-lived group showed more naive CD4+ T cells, fewer expanded clones and increased TCR diversity than the aged group, suggesting age selection. Because profiling used bulk unsorted PBMCs, naive and antigen-experienced compartments could not be compared conclusively.

CDR1 SNHLY and CDR2 FYNNEI are derived from the germline V gene. The CDR3, cysteine through phenylalanine, is 16 amino acids long. The sequence is cut down to CDR3 DNA, 48 bases in frame from base 1. V is shortened by 6 bases, J by 0 bases, and the region joining them spans 12 bases. Systemically healthy Caucasian individuals from Russia, over 30 in total and aged roughly 6 to 90 years, were included as donors. Each donor gave around 9.5 milliliters of peripheral blood, collected into EDTA-treated Vacutainer tubes. Ficoll-Paque density-gradient centrifugation was used to isolate PBMCs, with at least 7 million per sample. Total RNA, at least 5 micrograms per sample, was extracted from PBMCs with Trizol reagent. For every donor, flow cytometry on a PBMC aliquot measured the percentage of naive CD45RAhigh/CD27high T cells. The protocol used for the library was 5' RACE. The sample was run on an Illumina HiSeq 2500. A second PCR of roughly 6 to 12 cycles was performed with a sample-barcoded 5' primer and a J-beta primer mix. A unique molecular identifier was introduced onto each TCR beta cDNA molecule by a template-switch 5' adaptor carrying 12 random nucleotides. At least 2.5 million CDR3-containing paired-end reads were obtained from each sample. First-strand cDNA synthesis was performed from all RNA using the Mint cDNA synthesis kit, with priming by a TRBC-specific oligonucleotide. After uracil-DNA glycosylase treatment, a first 18-cycle PCR used universal primers M1SS and BC2_uni_R on all cDNA. Regarding the original processing steps: For normalization, 1 million high-quality reads were randomly selected from each sample, with every read carrying a distinct molecular identifier. Reads with shared molecular identifiers were discarded instead of being binned into consensus sequences. MiTCR, set to a Q25 quality threshold and the strictest error-elimination algorithm, was used for CDR3 identification, clonotype clustering and error correction. A nonparametric unseen species model with Euler transformation was used to estimate lower-bound total TCR beta diversity. The public reads were reanalyzed by TCRdb: fastp trimming at Q25, MiXCR alignment, in-frame beta chains only. Each entry is one CDR3 protein sequence, shown with its most common DNA and genes. TCRdb assigned the V and J calls; the authors' analysis was not used. Counted in this sample were hundreds of thousands of distinct CDR3 sequences; 40% to 50% of them appeared once. Of the sample, roughly 30% is held by the ten largest clones.

With respect to this clonotype: It lacks a known antigen. No base-level quality is on record; no much larger clone is a single base apart.

The sequenced material came from blood. The sequence links TRBV2 to TRBJ2-6; no confident D gene assignment can be made. This TCR was recovered from a man at least 80 years old in good health. The CDR3 protein is CASSARQRSGANVLTF. Here is the DNA: TGTGCCAGCAGCGCTAGACAACGCTCTGGGGCCAACGTCCTGACTTTC.